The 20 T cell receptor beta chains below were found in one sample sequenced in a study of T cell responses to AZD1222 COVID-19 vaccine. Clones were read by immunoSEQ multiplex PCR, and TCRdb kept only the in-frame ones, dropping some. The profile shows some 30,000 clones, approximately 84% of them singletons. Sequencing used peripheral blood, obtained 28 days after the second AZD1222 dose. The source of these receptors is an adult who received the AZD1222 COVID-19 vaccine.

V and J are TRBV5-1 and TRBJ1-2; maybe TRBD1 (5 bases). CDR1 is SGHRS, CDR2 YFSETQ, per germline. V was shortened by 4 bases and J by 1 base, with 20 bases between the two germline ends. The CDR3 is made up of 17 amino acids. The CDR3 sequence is CASSESIGAAFNYGYTF. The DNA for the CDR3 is TGCGCCAGCAGCGAAAGCATTGGGGCCGCGTTTAACTATGGCTACACCTTC.

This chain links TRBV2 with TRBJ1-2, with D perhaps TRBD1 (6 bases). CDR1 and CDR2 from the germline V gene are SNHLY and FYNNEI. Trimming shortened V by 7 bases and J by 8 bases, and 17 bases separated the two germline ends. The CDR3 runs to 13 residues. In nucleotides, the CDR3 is TGTGCCAGCACCCAACAGGGATCCGGAGGCTACACCTTC. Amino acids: CASTQQGSGGYTF. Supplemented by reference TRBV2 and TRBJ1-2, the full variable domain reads EPEVTQTPSHQVTQMGQEVILRCVPISNHLYFYWYRQILGQKVEFLVSFYNNEISEKSEIFDDQFSVERPDGSNFTLKIRSTKLEDSAMYFCASTQQGSGGYTFGSGTRLTVV.

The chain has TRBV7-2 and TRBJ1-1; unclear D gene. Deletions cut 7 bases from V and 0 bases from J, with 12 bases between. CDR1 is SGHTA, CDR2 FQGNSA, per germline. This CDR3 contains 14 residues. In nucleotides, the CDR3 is TGTGCCAGCACCTGGCCCGGAATGAACACTGAAGCTTTCTTT. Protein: CASTWPGMNTEAFF.

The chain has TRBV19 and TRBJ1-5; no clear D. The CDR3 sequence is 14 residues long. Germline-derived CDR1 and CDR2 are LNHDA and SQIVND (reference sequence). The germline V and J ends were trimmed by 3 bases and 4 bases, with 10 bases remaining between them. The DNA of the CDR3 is TGTGCCAGTAGTATTGACGGGGTAAATCAGCCCCAGCATTTT. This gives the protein CASSIDGVNQPQHF.

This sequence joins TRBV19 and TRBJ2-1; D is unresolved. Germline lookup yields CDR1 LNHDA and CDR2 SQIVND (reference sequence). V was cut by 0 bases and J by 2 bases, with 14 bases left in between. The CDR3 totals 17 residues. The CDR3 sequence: CASSIDVWTATYNEQFF. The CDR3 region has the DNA TGTGCCAGTAGTATAGATGTTTGGACGGCCACCTACAATGAGCAGTTCTTC.

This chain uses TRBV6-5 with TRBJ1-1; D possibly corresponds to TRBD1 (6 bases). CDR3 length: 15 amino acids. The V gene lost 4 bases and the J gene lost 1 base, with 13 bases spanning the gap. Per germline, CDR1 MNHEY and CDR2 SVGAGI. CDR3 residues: CASSSPIGGNTEAFF. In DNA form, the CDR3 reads TGTGCCAGCAGTTCCCCAATAGGGGGGAACACTGAAGCTTTCTTT.

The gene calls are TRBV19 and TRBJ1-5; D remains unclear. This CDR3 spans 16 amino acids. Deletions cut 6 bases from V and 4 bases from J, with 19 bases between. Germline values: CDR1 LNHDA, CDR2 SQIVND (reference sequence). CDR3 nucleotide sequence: TGTGCCAGTAGCCCCTTTTCACACAGCGGGAATCAGCCCCAGCATTTT. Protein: CASSPFSHSGNQPQHF.

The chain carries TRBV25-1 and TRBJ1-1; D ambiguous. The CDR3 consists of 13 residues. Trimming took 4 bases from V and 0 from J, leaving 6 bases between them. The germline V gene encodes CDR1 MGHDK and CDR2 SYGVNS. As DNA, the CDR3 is TGTGCCAGCAGTGTAGCCATGAACACTGAAGCTTTCTTT. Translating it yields CASSVAMNTEAFF.

The CDR3 coding sequence is TGTGCCACCAGTGAACCAGGGACTATCGGCTCCTACAATGAGCAGTTCTTC. It is translated as CATSEPGTIGSYNEQFF. The chain combines TRBV24-1 with TRBJ2-1; the match to TRBD2 covers 7 bases. Germline-derived CDR1 and CDR2 are KGHDR and SFDVKD. This CDR3 has 17 residues. The junction had 8 bases not matched to a gene; V was cut back by 4 bases and J by 0 bases.

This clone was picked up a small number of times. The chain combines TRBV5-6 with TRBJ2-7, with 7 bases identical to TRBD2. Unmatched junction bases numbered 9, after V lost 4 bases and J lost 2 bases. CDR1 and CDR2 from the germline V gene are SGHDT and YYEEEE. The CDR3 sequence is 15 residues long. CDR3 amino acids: CASSPILAKTYEQYF. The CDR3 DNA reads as TGTGCCAGCAGCCCTATACTAGCGAAAACCTACGAGCAGTACTTC.

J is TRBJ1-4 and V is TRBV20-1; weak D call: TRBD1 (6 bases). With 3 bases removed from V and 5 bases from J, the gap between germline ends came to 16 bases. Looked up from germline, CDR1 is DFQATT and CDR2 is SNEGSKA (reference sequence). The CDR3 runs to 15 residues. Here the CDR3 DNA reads TGCAGTGCTAGTCCCCTTAGGGGGAGAAATGAAAAACTGTTTTTT. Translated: CSASPLRGRNEKLFF.

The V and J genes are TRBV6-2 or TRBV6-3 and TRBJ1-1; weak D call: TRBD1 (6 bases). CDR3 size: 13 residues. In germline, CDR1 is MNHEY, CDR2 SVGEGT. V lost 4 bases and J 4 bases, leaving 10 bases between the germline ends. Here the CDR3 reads CASSSIRGTEAFF. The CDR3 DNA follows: TGTGCCAGCAGTTCAATCAGGGGCACTGAAGCTTTCTTT.

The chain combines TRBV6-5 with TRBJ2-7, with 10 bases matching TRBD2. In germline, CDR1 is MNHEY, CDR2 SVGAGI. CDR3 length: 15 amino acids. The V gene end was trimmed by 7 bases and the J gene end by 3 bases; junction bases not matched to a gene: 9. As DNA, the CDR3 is TGTGCCAGCACTAGCGGGAGCCTTTTAGGCTACGAGCAGTACTTC. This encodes CASTSGSLLGYEQYF.

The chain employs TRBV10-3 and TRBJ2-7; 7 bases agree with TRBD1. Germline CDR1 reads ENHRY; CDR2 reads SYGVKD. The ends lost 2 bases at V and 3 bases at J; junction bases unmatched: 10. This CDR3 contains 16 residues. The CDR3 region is CAISERDSADGYEQYF. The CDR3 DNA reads TGTGCCATCAGTGAGAGGGACAGCGCGGATGGCTACGAGCAGTACTTC.

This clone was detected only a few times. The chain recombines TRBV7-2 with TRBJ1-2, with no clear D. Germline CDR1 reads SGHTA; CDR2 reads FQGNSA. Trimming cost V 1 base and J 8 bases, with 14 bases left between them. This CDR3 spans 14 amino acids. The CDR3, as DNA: TGTGCCAGCAGCTTAGGGATGACGAGTAGCGGCTACACCTTC. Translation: CASSLGMTSSGYTF.

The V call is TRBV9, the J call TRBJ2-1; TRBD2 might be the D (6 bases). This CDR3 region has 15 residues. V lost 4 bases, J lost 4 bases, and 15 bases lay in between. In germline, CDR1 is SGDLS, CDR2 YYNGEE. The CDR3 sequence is CASSPDSGLYNEQFF. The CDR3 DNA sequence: TGTGCCAGCAGCCCCGACAGCGGGTTATACAATGAGCAGTTCTTC.

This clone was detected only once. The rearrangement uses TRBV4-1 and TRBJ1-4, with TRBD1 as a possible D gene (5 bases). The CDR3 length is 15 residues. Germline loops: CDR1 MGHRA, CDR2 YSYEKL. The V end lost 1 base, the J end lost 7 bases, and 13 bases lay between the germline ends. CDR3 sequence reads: CASSQGGGQSEKLFF. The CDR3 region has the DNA TGCGCCAGCAGCCAAGGCGGGGGTCAAAGTGAAAAACTGTTTTTT.

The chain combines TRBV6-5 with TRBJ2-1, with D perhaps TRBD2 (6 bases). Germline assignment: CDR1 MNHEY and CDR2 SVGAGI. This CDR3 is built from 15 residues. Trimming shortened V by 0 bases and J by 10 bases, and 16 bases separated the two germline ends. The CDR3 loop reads CASSYSGDSRGEQFF. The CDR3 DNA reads TGTGCCAGCAGTTACTCTGGGGACTCGAGAGGCGAGCAGTTCTTC.

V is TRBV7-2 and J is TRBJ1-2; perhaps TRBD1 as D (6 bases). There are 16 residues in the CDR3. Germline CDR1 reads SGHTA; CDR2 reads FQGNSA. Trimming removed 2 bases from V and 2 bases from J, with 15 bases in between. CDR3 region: CASSLSGTPSNYGYTF. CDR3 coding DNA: TGTGCCAGCAGCTTAAGCGGGACACCCTCCAACTATGGCTACACCTTC.

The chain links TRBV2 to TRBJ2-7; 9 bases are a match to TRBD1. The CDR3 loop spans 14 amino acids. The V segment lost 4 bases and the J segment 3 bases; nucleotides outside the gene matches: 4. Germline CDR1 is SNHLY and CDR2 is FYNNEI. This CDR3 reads CASSGGQGGYEQYF. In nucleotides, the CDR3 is TGTGCCAGCAGTGGGGGACAGGGAGGCTACGAGCAGTACTTC.